These 20 T cell receptor beta chains share one sample of origin, sequenced in a study of identical twins. TCRdb recomputed calls from the 5' RACE reads with MiXCR, one row per CDR3 protein. Of approximately 190,000 distinct CDR3 sequences listed, approximately 16% are singletons. The same sample was also studied in work on T cells expressing NK-cell markers.

The sample consisted of CD8+ T cells sorted from blood. These receptors originate from a woman aged 18-30 years in good health.

This clonotype was observed a handful of times. This chain links TRBV20-1 with TRBJ2-5; 8 bases fit TRBD2. J gave up 3 bases and V 5 bases, and 20 bases lay outside the gene matches. There are 18 residues in the CDR3. CDR1 DFQATT and CDR2 SNEGSKA come from the germline V gene (reference sequence). This CDR3 is CSAAKGGGGQTGEETQYF. The CDR3 coding sequence is TGCAGTGCTGCCAAGGGGGGCGGGGGGCAAACCGGGGAAGAGACCCAGTACTTC.

The V gene is TRBV6-5, the J gene TRBJ2-1; D is possibly TRBD1 or TRBD2 (5 bases each). Looked up from germline, CDR1 is MNHEY and CDR2 is SVGAGI. Trimming removed 2 bases at V and 8 bases at J, with 19 bases between. There are 16 residues in the CDR3. The CDR3 reads CASSYGTGPALHEQFF. The CDR3 coding sequence is TGTGCCAGCAGTTACGGAACGGGACCCGCCCTACATGAGCAGTTCTTC.

The chain joins TRBV2 to TRBJ2-3; D is perhaps TRBD1 (5 bases). This CDR3 spans 13 amino acids. CDR1 SNHLY and CDR2 FYNNEI come from the germline V gene. V was shortened by 10 bases and J by 2 bases, with 13 bases between the two germline ends. The CDR3 DNA reads TGTGCCACCTTGGACAAAACCACAGATACGCAGTATTTT. It is translated as CATLDKTTDTQYF.

This clonotype was observed many times. V gene TRBV10-3 combines with J gene TRBJ2-2; possible D gene TRBD2, 5 bases. Trimming took off 7 bases at V and 5 bases at J, with 11 bases between the two ends. The CDR3 sequence is 13 residues long. Per the germline V gene, CDR1 is ENHRY and CDR2 is SYGVKD. Here the CDR3 reads CAITGWYTGELFF. The CDR3 region has the DNA TGTGCCATCACGGGGTGGTATACCGGGGAGCTGTTTTTT.

This clonotype was found a few times. This chain joins TRBV20-1 and TRBJ2-3; 13 bases map to TRBD2. J lost 3 bases, V lost 6 bases, and 6 bases had no gene match. Looked up from germline, CDR1 is DFQATT and CDR2 is SNEGSKA (reference sequence). This CDR3 is built from 15 residues. The chain's CDR3 is CSAGTSGEMTDTQYF. The CDR3 DNA sequence: TGCAGTGCCGGGACTAGCGGGGAGATGACAGATACGCAGTATTTT.

V usage is TRBV12-5 and J usage is TRBJ2-1; 7 bases are shared with TRBD1. CDR3 size: 16 residues. With 11 bases clipped from V and 0 bases from J, the junction kept 13 bases outside the gene matches. Germline V lookup: CDR1 LGHNT, CDR2 FRNRAP. CDR3 protein: CASPFPGQSSYNEQFF. The CDR3, as DNA: TGTGCTTCTCCCTTCCCGGGACAGAGCTCCTACAATGAGCAGTTCTTC.

A single count supports this clonotype. J is TRBJ2-7 and V is TRBV2, with 8 bases that match TRBD2. CDR3 length equals 11 residues. Losses at the gene ends were 8 bases for V and 6 bases for J; bases not matched to a gene: 3. Germline loops: CDR1 SNHLY, CDR2 FYNNEI. This CDR3 reads CASPGGGEQYF. DNA for the CDR3: TGTGCCAGCCCCGGGGGGGGCGAGCAGTACTTC.

This clonotype was detected ten times or more. V usage is TRBV6-5 and J usage is TRBJ2-6; either TRBD1 or TRBD2 may fit D (5 bases each). V lost 2 bases, J lost 4 bases, and 6 bases lay in between. The CDR3 sequence is 14 residues long. The germline V gene has CDR1 MNHEY and CDR2 SVGAGI. CDR3 region: CASSYGDGANVLTF. The CDR3 bases are TGTGCCAGCAGTTACGGGGACGGGGCCAACGTCCTGACTTTC.

V gene TRBV11-2 combines with J gene TRBJ2-5, with D maybe TRBD2 (5 bases). Germline values: CDR1 SGHAT, CDR2 FQNNGV. The CDR3 spans 14 residues. Trimming stripped 6 bases from V and 5 bases from J, with 16 bases between. CDR3 nucleotide sequence: TGTGCCAGCAGACGTGTGAGGGCTGGGGAGACCCAGTACTTC. Translated, it gives CASRRVRAGETQYF.

The chain employs TRBV12-3 or TRBV12-4 and TRBJ1-1; unclear D gene. V lost 5 bases to trimming and J lost 0 bases, with 10 bases between them. The CDR3 covers 14 residues. The CDR3 DNA follows: TGTGCCAGCAGTATAAGGATCATGAACACTGAAGCTTTCTTT. Translated: CASSIRIMNTEAFF.

The chain carries TRBV2 and TRBJ2-7; the match to TRBD2 covers 8 bases. Germline V gene data show CDR1 as SNHLY and CDR2 as FYNNEI. V was clipped by 7 bases and J by 3 bases; unmatched bases: 2. CDR3 length equals 12 residues. CDR3 bases: TGTGCCAGCAATCGGGGGGGCTACGAGCAGTACTTC. As protein: CASNRGGYEQYF. Full variable domain (rest looked up from reference TRBV2 and TRBJ2-7): EPEVTQTPSHQVTQMGQEVILRCVPISNHLYFYWYRQILGQKVEFLVSFYNNEISEKSEIFDDQFSVERPDGSNFTLKIRSTKLEDSAMYFCASNRGGYEQYFGPGTRLTVT.

This clonotype was counted many times. The V gene is TRBV30, the J gene TRBJ2-4; D gene uncertain. Germline V gene sequence: CDR1 GTSNPN, CDR2 SVGIG (reference sequence). This CDR3 is 13 amino acids long. The V and J ends lost 7 bases and 1 base respectively, with 11 bases between them. The CDR3 bases are TGTGCCTCCCGTAAGGGTGCCAAAAACATTCAGTACTTC. Translation: CASRKGAKNIQYF.

The chain uses TRBV5-1 and TRBJ1-2, with no clear D. Germline V lookup: CDR1 SGHRS, CDR2 YFSETQ. This CDR3 is 13 amino acids long. V gave up 7 bases and J gave up 5 bases, with 15 bases separating them. The CDR3 reads CASRDDSSYGYTF. CDR3 sequence (DNA): TGCGCCAGCCGTGACGATAGCAGTTATGGCTACACCTTC.

This rearrangement joins TRBV5-6 to TRBJ2-1; the match to TRBD2 covers 12 bases. The CDR3 runs to 14 residues. V shed 4 bases and J 5 bases; nucleotides not matched to a gene: 1. The germline CDR1 and CDR2 sequences are SGHDT and YYEEEE. The CDR3 coding sequence is TGTGCCAGCAGCCGACTAGCGGGAGACAATGAGCAGTTCTTC. It yields the protein CASSRLAGDNEQFF.

This clonotype has a handful of counts. The chain links TRBV5-1 to TRBJ1-1; a possible D gene is TRBD1 (5 bases). The germline V gene encodes CDR1 SGHRS and CDR2 YFSETQ. This CDR3 has 14 amino acids. The V gene lost 3 bases and the J gene lost 4 bases, with 13 bases spanning the gap. CDR3 protein: CASSWGTGGTEAFF. The CDR3 bases are TGCGCCAGCAGCTGGGGCACCGGGGGCACTGAAGCTTTCTTT.

This clonotype was seen ten or more times. This chain connects TRBV9 to TRBJ2-7; TRBD1 matches at 11 bases. With V trimmed by 3 bases and J by 3 bases, 8 bases remained unmatched. There are 16 residues in the CDR3. CDR1 SGDLS and CDR2 YYNGEE come from the germline V gene. This CDR3 is CASSAFTGTGGYEQYF. CDR3 bases: TGTGCCAGCAGCGCCTTTACCGGGACAGGGGGCTACGAGCAGTACTTC.

This rearrangement joins TRBV7-9 to TRBJ2-5; D is uncertain. V dropped 4 bases and J dropped 0 bases, with 12 bases sitting between them. The CDR3 is made up of 15 amino acids. CDR1 is SEHNR and CDR2 is FQNEAQ in the germline V gene (reference sequence). This chain's CDR3 is CASSSLRTYQETQYF. DNA of the CDR3: TGTGCCAGCAGCTCGCTTCGGACCTACCAAGAGACCCAGTACTTC. Full variable domain (missing parts from reference TRBV7-9 and TRBJ2-5): DTGVSQNPRHKITKRGQNVTFRCDPISEHNRLYWYRQTLGQGPEFLTYFQNEAQLEKSRLLSDRFSAERPKGSFSTLEIQRTEQGDSAMYLCASSSLRTYQETQYFGPGTRLLVL.

This clonotype was seen only a few times. This chain links TRBV7-9 with TRBJ1-1; D is possibly TRBD1 (5 bases). This CDR3 has 12 residues. Deletions cut 5 bases from V and 11 bases from J, with 15 bases between. Germline V CDR1 and CDR2: SEHNR, FQNEAQ (reference sequence). The CDR3 DNA reads as TGTGCCAGCAGCCGAGGGGCCAGGGAGGCTTTCTTT. It specifies CASSRGAREAFF.

This clonotype has a handful of counts. V gene TRBV6-5 combines with J gene TRBJ2-1, with D perhaps TRBD1 (7 bases). Trimming pared 6 bases from V and 1 base from J, leaving 13 bases between. The germline V gene encodes CDR1 MNHEY and CDR2 SVGAGI. The CDR3 totals 15 residues. The CDR3: CASRYRGGSYNEQFF. In nucleotides, the CDR3 is TGTGCCAGCAGGTACAGGGGAGGTTCCTACAATGAGCAGTTCTTC.

Regarding this clonotype: This may be a read error: a much more frequent sequence differs by one nucleotide. The V call is TRBV7-6, the J call TRBJ1-1; D unresolved. V was trimmed by 5 bases and J by 1 base, leaving 8 bases between them. Germline lookup yields CDR1 SGHVS and CDR2 FNYEAQ. This CDR3 comprises 13 residues. The CDR3 sequence is CASSDTENTEAFF. As DNA, the CDR3 is TGTGCCAGCAGCGATACAGAGAACACTGAAGCTTTCTTT. Together with reference TRBV7-6 and TRBJ1-1, the CDR3 gives the full variable domain: GAGVSQSPRYKVTKRGQDVALRCDPISGHVSLYWYRQALGQGPEFLTYFNYEAQQDKSGLPNDRFSAERPEGSISTLTIQRTEQRDSAMYRCASSDTENTEAFFGQGTRLTVV.